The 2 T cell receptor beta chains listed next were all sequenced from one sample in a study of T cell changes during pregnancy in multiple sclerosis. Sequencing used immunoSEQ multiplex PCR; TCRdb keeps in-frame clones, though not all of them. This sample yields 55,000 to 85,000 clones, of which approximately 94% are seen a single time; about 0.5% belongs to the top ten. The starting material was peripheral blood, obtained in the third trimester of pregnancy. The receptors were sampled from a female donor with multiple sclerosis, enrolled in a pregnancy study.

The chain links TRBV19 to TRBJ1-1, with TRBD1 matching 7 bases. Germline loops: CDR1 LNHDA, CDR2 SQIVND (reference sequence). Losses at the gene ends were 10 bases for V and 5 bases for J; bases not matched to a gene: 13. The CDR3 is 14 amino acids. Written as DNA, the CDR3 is TGTGCCACCATGCCGGGACAGTTAGGGACTGAAGCTTTCTTT. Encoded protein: CATMPGQLGTEAFF.

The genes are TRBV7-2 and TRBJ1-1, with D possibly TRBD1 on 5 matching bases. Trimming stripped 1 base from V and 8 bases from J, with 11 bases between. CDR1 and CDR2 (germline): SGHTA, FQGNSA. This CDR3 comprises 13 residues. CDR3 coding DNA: TGTGCCAGCAGCTTAGAAGGGTACAGGGAAGCTTTCTTT. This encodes CASSLEGYREAFF.